A single sample gave rise to the 21 T cell receptor beta chains below, sequenced in a study of blood T cell repertoires in COVID-19. Assay: immunoSEQ multiplex PCR; the TCRdb copy retains only in-frame clones and omits some. The data hold hundreds of thousands of clones, with roughly 90% observed a single time. Sequenced material: peripheral blood. These receptors were collected from a woman aged 55-70 years with COVID-19, enrolled during active disease.

This clone appeared many times. This rearrangement joins TRBV20-1 to TRBJ1-5; the D is unclear. Germline V gives CDR1 DFQATT, CDR2 SNEGSKA (reference sequence). V was pared by 3 bases and J by 0 bases, with 18 bases between. This CDR3 spans 17 amino acids. This CDR3 is CSASKVISSNSNQPQHF. CDR3 nucleotide sequence: TGCAGTGCTAGTAAAGTGATTAGTTCCAATAGCAATCAGCCCCAGCATTTT.

The chain recombines TRBV11-3 with TRBJ1-1; 7 nucleotides line up with TRBD1. Germline CDR1 reads SGHNT; CDR2 reads YENEEA. The V and J ends lost 3 bases and 3 bases, in that order; junction bases with no gene match: 10. The CDR3 is 16 residues long. The CDR3: CASSLRNRGLHTEAFF. CDR3 bases: TGTGCCAGCAGCTTGCGAAACAGGGGCCTCCACACTGAAGCTTTCTTT.

The chain couples TRBV6-5 to TRBJ1-1, with 11 bases identical to TRBD1. Germline V gene lookup returns CDR1 MNHEY and CDR2 SVGAGI. The CDR3 length is 15 residues. J lost 4 bases, V lost 4 bases, and 5 bases had no gene match. CDR3 coding DNA: TGTGCCAGCAGTTCCGAGGACAGGGGGCCCACTGAAGCTTTCTTT. Translation gives CASSSEDRGPTEAFF.

The chain employs TRBV5-1 and TRBJ1-2, with D tentatively TRBD1 (5 bases). The CDR3 consists of 16 residues. Trimming cost V 4 bases and J 4 bases, with 20 bases left between them. CDR1 and CDR2 from the germline V gene are SGHRS and YFSETQ. CDR3 protein: CASSTATGPEGYGYTF. The CDR3, as DNA: TGCGCCAGCAGCACGGCCACAGGCCCCGAAGGCTATGGCTACACCTTC. Together with reference TRBV5-1 and TRBJ1-2, the CDR3 gives the full variable domain: KAGVTQTPRYLIKTRGQQVTLSCSPISGHRSVSWYQQTPGQGLQFLFEYFSETQRNKGNFPGRFSGRQFSNSRSEMNVSTLELGDSALYLCASSTATGPEGYGYTFGSGTRLTVV.

The chain couples TRBV2 to TRBJ2-5; 12 bases are shared with TRBD2. The CDR3 has 17 residues. Germline V gives CDR1 SNHLY, CDR2 FYNNEI. J was trimmed by 4 bases and V by 4 bases; bases with no gene match: 10. The CDR3 region is CASSVPETSGGGETQYF. Written as DNA, the CDR3 is TGTGCCAGCAGTGTACCCGAGACTAGCGGGGGAGGAGAGACCCAGTACTTC. The full variable domain, rest sourced from reference TRBV2 and TRBJ2-5, is EPEVTQTPSHQVTQMGQEVILRCVPISNHLYFYWYRQILGQKVEFLVSFYNNEISEKSEIFDDQFSVERPDGSNFTLKIRSTKLEDSAMYFCASSVPETSGGGETQYFGPGTRLLVL.

This chain uses TRBV11-2 with TRBJ2-7, with a possible D match to TRBD1 (5 bases). The germline V and J ends were trimmed by 8 bases and 3 bases, with 17 bases remaining between them. The CDR3 runs 14 residues. Germline assignment: CDR1 SGHAT and CDR2 FQNNGV. CDR3 amino acids: CASAPPAGNYEQYF. CDR3 DNA: TGTGCCAGCGCCCCCCCGGCAGGGAACTACGAGCAGTACTTC.

The rearrangement joins TRBV19 to TRBJ2-3; D is possibly TRBD1 (5 bases). Trimming stripped 11 bases from V and 2 bases from J, with 29 bases between. The CDR3 contains 18 residues. The germline CDR1 and CDR2 sequences are LNHDA and SQIVND (reference sequence). In DNA form, the CDR3 reads TGTGCCGCATGGGATGGGGCAGGACCTTTCAGGGACACAGATACGCAGTATTTT. It is translated as CAAWDGAGPFRDTDTQYF. The variable domain in full, completed from reference TRBV19 and TRBJ2-3, reads DGGITQSPKYLFRKEGQNVTLSCEQNLNHDAMYWYRQDPGQGLRLIYYSQIVNDFQKGDIAEGYSVSREKKESFPLTVTSAQKNPTAFYLCAAWDGAGPFRDTDTQYFGPGTRLTVL.

The rearrangement joins TRBV7-9 to TRBJ2-1; 9 bases match TRBD2. J gave up 5 bases and V 5 bases, and 7 bases lay outside the gene matches. The CDR3 extends over 15 amino acids. CDR1 is SEHNR, CDR2 FQNEAQ, per germline (reference sequence). DNA for the CDR3: TGTGCCAGCAGCCTGAAGCGGGGGGCTCACAATGAGCAGTTCTTC. Translated: CASSLKRGAHNEQFF.

This chain joins TRBV19 and TRBJ2-2; weak D call: TRBD2 (7 bases). The CDR3 runs to 15 residues. Germline CDR1 LNHDA, CDR2 SQIVND (reference sequence). The germline V and J ends were trimmed by 6 bases and 4 bases, with 15 bases remaining between them. The CDR3 loop reads CASSTPGGLTGELFF. CDR3 coding DNA: TGTGCCAGTAGCACTCCCGGGGGGCTCACCGGGGAGCTGTTTTTT. Full variable domain (rest looked up from reference TRBV19 and TRBJ2-2): DGGITQSPKYLFRKEGQNVTLSCEQNLNHDAMYWYRQDPGQGLRLIYYSQIVNDFQKGDIAEGYSVSREKKESFPLTVTSAQKNPTAFYLCASSTPGGLTGELFFGEGSRLTVL.

The CDR3 DNA sequence: TGTGCCAGCAGCATAGGACAGGCAACAACTAATGAAAAACTGTTTTTT. Translation: CASSIGQATTNEKLFF. The chain is built from TRBV9 and TRBJ1-4; TRBD1 matches at 7 bases. The CDR3 runs 16 residues. The V and J ends lost 4 bases and 0 bases, in that order; junction bases with no gene match: 6. CDR1 is SGDLS and CDR2 is YYNGEE in the germline V gene.

This chain uses TRBV5-1 with TRBJ2-1; 9 nucleotides match TRBD2. Germline-derived CDR1 and CDR2 are SGHRS and YFSETQ. The CDR3 length is 16 residues. V was pared by 3 bases and J by 0 bases, with 4 bases of the junction left unmatched. The CDR3 is CASSSLAGDSYNEQFF. The CDR3 bases are TGCGCCAGCAGCTCATTAGCGGGAGACTCCTACAATGAGCAGTTCTTC.

J is TRBJ1-5 and V is TRBV7-9; 10 bases match TRBD1. The V and J ends lost 5 bases and 7 bases, in that order; junction bases with no gene match: 5. CDR1 is SEHNR, CDR2 FQNEAQ, per germline (reference sequence). The CDR3 is 14 residues long. The CDR3 region is CASSVTGGGQPQHF. The CDR3 region has the DNA TGTGCCAGCAGCGTGACAGGGGGCGGACAGCCCCAGCATTTT.

This chain joins TRBV7-2 and TRBJ2-7, with 9 nucleotides matching TRBD2. The V segment lost 3 bases and the J segment 3 bases; nucleotides outside the gene matches: 9. CDR3 length: 16 residues. CDR1 is SGHTA, CDR2 FQGNSA, per germline. CDR3 DNA sequence: TGTGCCAGCAGCTTCTTCTTAGCGGGGGCCTTCTACGAGCAGTACTTC. It codes for CASSFFLAGAFYEQYF.

The chain combines TRBV5-8 with TRBJ1-1; the D gene is possibly TRBD1 (5 bases). Trimming removed 3 bases from V and 5 bases from J, with 11 bases in between. The CDR3 loop spans 13 amino acids. Germline V gene lookup returns CDR1 SGHTS and CDR2 YDEGEE. The CDR3 region has the DNA TGTGCCAGCAGCTCGTGGGGGGTGACTGAAGCTTTCTTT. Translating gives CASSSWGVTEAFF.

The chain carries TRBV7-3 and TRBJ2-1; 9 bases line up with TRBD1. From germline, CDR1 is SGHTA and CDR2 FQGTGA. This CDR3 contains 15 residues. V was clipped by 3 bases and J by 1 base; unmatched bases: 1. The CDR3 sequence is CASSLGQGSYNEQFF. CDR3 nucleotides: TGTGCCAGCAGCTTGGGACAGGGATCCTACAATGAGCAGTTCTTC.

This sequence joins TRBV5-8 and TRBJ1-2; TRBD1 matches at 7 bases. Germline assignment: CDR1 SGHTS and CDR2 YDEGEE. This CDR3 comprises 15 residues. With 4 bases clipped from V and 0 bases from J, the junction kept 6 bases outside the gene matches. The CDR3 loop reads CASSPGTVPNYGYTF. The CDR3 DNA is TGTGCCAGCAGCCCAGGGACAGTACCTAACTATGGCTACACCTTC. The complete variable domain, with remaining parts taken from reference TRBV5-8 and TRBJ1-2, reads EAGVTQSPTHLIKTRGQQATLRCSPISGHTSVYWYQQALGLGLQFLLWYDEGEERNRGNFPPRFSGRQFPNYSSELNVNALELEDSALYLCASSPGTVPNYGYTFGSGTRLTVV.

This rearrangement joins TRBV7-2 to TRBJ1-2, with D tentatively TRBD1 (5 bases). In germline, CDR1 is SGHTA, CDR2 FQGNSA. V was pared by 5 bases and J by 4 bases, with 14 bases between. The CDR3 runs to 14 residues. CDR3 region: CASSRDGGLYGYTF. The CDR3 coding sequence is TGTGCCAGCAGCCGGGACGGGGGACTCTATGGCTACACCTTC. The full variable domain, its missing parts supplied by reference TRBV7-2 and TRBJ1-2, is GAGVSQSPSNKVTEKGKDVELRCDPISGHTALYWYRQSLGQGLEFLIYFQGNSAPDKSGLPSDRFSAERTGGSVSTLTIQRTQQEDSAVYLCASSRDGGLYGYTFGSGTRLTVV.

The V gene is TRBV6-1, the J gene TRBJ2-7; 11 bases are shared with TRBD2. The germline V gene encodes CDR1 MNHNS and CDR2 SASEGT. V was clipped by 2 bases and J by 7 bases; unmatched bases: 10. The CDR3 length is 16 residues. DNA for the CDR3: TGTGCCAGCAGTGAATATTTTAGCGGGGGGGCCCCGGAGCAGTACTTC. As protein: CASSEYFSGGAPEQYF.

The V and J genes are TRBV5-5 and TRBJ2-7; maybe TRBD2 (5 bases). The CDR3 has 14 residues. V lost 1 base to trimming and J lost 3 bases, with 11 bases between them. CDR1 is SGHKS and CDR2 is YYEKEE in the germline V gene (reference sequence). The CDR3 sequence: CASSLRGSVYEQYF. The CDR3 bases are TGTGCCAGCAGCTTGCGGGGTTCCGTCTACGAGCAGTACTTC.

The chain recombines TRBV18 with TRBJ1-1; 11 bases are shared with TRBD1. The CDR3 contains 15 residues. CDR1 and CDR2 (germline): KGHSH, LQKENI. Trimming removed 0 bases from V and 5 bases from J; junction bases left unmatched: 2. DNA for the CDR3: TGTGCCAGCTCACCACCTCGGGACAGGGGGACTGAAGCTTTCTTT. Translated, it gives CASSPPRDRGTEAFF.

The chain joins TRBV6-1 to TRBJ2-1, with D perhaps matching TRBD2 (5 bases). V lost 4 bases and J lost 0, with 13 bases in between. This CDR3 has 16 residues. Germline CDR1 is MNHNS and CDR2 is SASEGT. CDR3 residues: CASSGYIASSYNEQFF. CDR3 bases: TGTGCCAGCAGTGGATACATAGCGAGCTCCTACAATGAGCAGTTCTTC.